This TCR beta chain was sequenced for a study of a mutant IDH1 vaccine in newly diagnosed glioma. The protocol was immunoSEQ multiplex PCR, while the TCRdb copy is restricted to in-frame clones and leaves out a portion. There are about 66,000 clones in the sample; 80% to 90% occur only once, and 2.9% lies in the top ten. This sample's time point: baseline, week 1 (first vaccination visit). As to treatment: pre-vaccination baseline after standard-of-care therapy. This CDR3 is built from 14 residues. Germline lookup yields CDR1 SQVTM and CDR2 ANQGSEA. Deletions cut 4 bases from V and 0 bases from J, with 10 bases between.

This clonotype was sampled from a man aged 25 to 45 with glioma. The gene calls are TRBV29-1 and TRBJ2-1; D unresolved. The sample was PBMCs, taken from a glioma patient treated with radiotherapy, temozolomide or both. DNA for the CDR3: TGCAGCGTTGTTAGGCTCAGCTCCTACAATGAGCAGTTCTTC. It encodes CSVVRLSSYNEQFF.